One and the same sample provided the 5 T cell receptor beta chains below, sequenced in a study of blood T cell repertoires in COVID-19. Repertoires were generated with immunoSEQ multiplex PCR, while TCRdb's copy carries only in-frame clones and drops some. The table shows around 220,000 clones, with around four fifths occurring only once. Material for sequencing was peripheral blood. Receptor source: a man aged 25 to 45 with active or convalescent COVID-19.

The gene calls are TRBV6-4 and TRBJ2-1; 13 nucleotides agree with TRBD2. J was trimmed by 9 bases and V by 5 bases; bases with no gene match: 7. CDR3 length: 15 residues. From germline, CDR1 is MRHNA and CDR2 SNTAGT. The CDR3 DNA reads as TGTGCCAGCAGTCTTCAGGGACTAGCGGGATCTGAGCAGTTCTTC. Amino acids: CASSLQGLAGSEQFF.

V gene TRBV7-2 combines with J gene TRBJ1-1; maybe TRBD1 (5 bases). The CDR3 is 14 residues long. Trimming removed 1 base at V and 7 bases at J, with 13 bases between. CDR1 SGHTA and CDR2 FQGNSA come from the germline V gene. The CDR3 sequence is CASSLVRELHEAFF. The CDR3 bases are TGTGCCAGCAGCTTAGTCAGGGAACTTCATGAAGCTTTCTTT.

This chain connects TRBV4-3 to TRBJ1-2; D is unclear. V dropped 0 bases and J dropped 4 bases, with 12 bases sitting between them. From germline, CDR1 is LGHNA and CDR2 YSLEER. CDR3 size: 15 residues. DNA of the CDR3: TGCGCCAGCAGCCAAGATCGTAGACTGAGCTATGGCTACACCTTC. Translation gives CASSQDRRLSYGYTF.

In its sample, this clone was seen once. The chain uses TRBV28 and TRBJ1-2; TRBD1 aligns across 10 bases. Germline trimming cut 1 base from V and 7 bases from J; bases unmatched to any gene: 9. From germline, CDR1 is MDHEN and CDR2 SYDVKM. The CDR3 runs 16 residues. The CDR3 nucleotides read TGTGCCAGCAGTTTATTACAGGGACAGGGGTGGGGTGGCTACACCTTC. Its protein product is CASSLLQGQGWGGYTF.

This clone was counted once. The V call is TRBV18, the J call TRBJ2-7; 8 bases agree with TRBD2. The CDR3 loop spans 14 amino acids. CDR1 and CDR2 from the germline V gene are KGHSH and LQKENI. V lost 5 bases and J lost 3; bases outside the gene matches: 6. CDR3 nucleotides: TGTGCCAGCTCATTTAGCGGGGCGGGCTACGAGCAGTACTTC. Translating it yields CASSFSGAGYEQYF. The full variable domain, its missing parts supplied by reference TRBV18 and TRBJ2-7, is NAGVMQNPRHLVRRRGQEARLRCSPMKGHSHVYWYRQLPEEGLKFMVYLQKENIIDESGMPKERFSAEFPKEGPSILRIQQVVRGDSAAYFCASSFSGAGYEQYFGPGTRLTVT.